This T cell receptor beta chain was captured by sequencing in a study of regulatory T cells in long-lasting Graves disease. The authors built TCR beta libraries using iRepertoire HTBI primers and Arm-PCR of CDR3 regions. MiXCR was run by TCRdb on the multiplex PCR reads, yielding one entry per CDR3 protein. The sample carries some 430,000 distinct CDR3 sequences, 20% to 25% recorded once. The time point here: persistent/refractory GD, antithyroid drugs over 5 years with positive TRAb. TCR sequences were obtained from RNA taken from PBMCs. CDR1 and CDR2 from the germline V gene are MDHEN and SYDVKM. CDR3 length equals 15 residues. V dropped 5 bases and J dropped 8 bases, with 19 bases sitting between them.

The clonotype was recovered from a female donor with Graves disease. The chain recombines TRBV28 with TRBJ2-4; D perhaps matches TRBD2 (6 bases). The sequenced sample was peripheral blood mononuclear cells (PBMCs), obtained when the disease was refractory, from a patient treated with antithyroid drugs. The DNA for the CDR3 is TGTGCCAGCAGTAAAAGGTCAGGCGGGAAGGACATTCAGTACTTC. This gives the protein CASSKRSGGKDIQYF. Full variable domain (remainder filled in from reference TRBV28 and TRBJ2-4): DVKVTQSSRYLVKRTGEKVFLECVQDMDHENMFWYRQDPGLGLRLIYFSYDVKMKEKGDIPEGYSVSREKKERFSLILESASTNQTSMYLCASSKRSGGKDIQYFGAGTRLSVL.